The 25 T cell receptor beta chains below were found in one sample sequenced in a study of T cell responses to AZD1222 COVID-19 vaccine (TCRdb year 2021). The protocol used for the library was the immunoSEQ multiplex PCR assay. In TCRdb, the immuneACCESS table is reduced to in-frame sequences with V and J assigned. These tables do not hold every clone; where another copy was compared, an unresolved V gene accounts for under half, and the others remain unexplained. This sample holds around 160,000 clones; around four fifths were observed only once. Less than 5% of the sample is in the top ten clones. The intended sense of this specimen's time point label: baseline before first vaccination. This specimen's treatment or condition label, interpreted: meningococcal conjugate vaccine given as trial control. The starting material was peripheral blood, obtained on day 0 of MenACWY control vaccination. These receptors came from an adult in good health.

CDR3 residues: CASSPRQGASGNQPQHF. DNA for the CDR3: TGTGCCAGCAGCCCACGACAGGGGGCATCGGGCAATCAGCCCCAGCATTTT. The rearrangement joins TRBV5-6 to TRBJ1-5; 10 positions agree with TRBD1. Germline V gene sequence: CDR1 SGHDT, CDR2 YYEEEE. J was trimmed by 2 bases and V by 4 bases; bases with no gene match: 9. The CDR3 has 17 residues.

The chain links TRBV4-1 to TRBJ1-2; TRBD1 agrees at 7 bases. This CDR3 is 14 amino acids long. The trim removed 5 bases at V and 5 bases at J, leaving 8 bases unmatched. CDR1 is MGHRA and CDR2 is YSYEKL in the germline V gene. In DNA form, the CDR3 reads TGCGCCAGCAGCAGACCAGGACAGGAATATGGCTACACCTTC. It specifies CASSRPGQEYGYTF.

The chain links TRBV5-1 to TRBJ2-1; D uncertain. V lost 0 bases and J lost 5, with 9 bases in between. The germline V gene has CDR1 SGHRS and CDR2 YFSETQ. The CDR3 is made up of 14 amino acids. The CDR3 region is CASSLGQVDNEQFF. The CDR3 nucleotides are TGCGCCAGCAGCTTGGGCCAGGTAGACAATGAGCAGTTCTTC.

This sequence joins TRBV6-1 and TRBJ1-2; D might be TRBD1 (5 bases). With 1 base removed from V and 4 bases from J, the gap between germline ends came to 10 bases. Looked up from germline, CDR1 is MNHNS and CDR2 is SASEGT. The CDR3 spans 14 residues. The CDR3 DNA follows: TGTGCCAGCAGTGAAGGACAGAAAGCCTATGGCTACACCTTC. It codes for CASSEGQKAYGYTF.

This rearrangement joins TRBV3-1 (or the pseudogene TRBV3-2) to TRBJ1-1, with D hard to call. V was trimmed by 4 bases and J by 11 bases, leaving 17 bases between them. The CDR3 is 13 residues long. The germline V gene encodes CDR1 LGHDT and CDR2 YNNKEL (reference sequence). CDR3 DNA sequence: TGTGCCAGCAGCCCCGACCTATTCCGCGGGGCTTTCTTT. Translating it yields CASSPDLFRGAFF.

The gene calls are TRBV16 and TRBJ1-4; D remains ambiguous. CDR3 size: 15 residues. Looked up from germline, CDR1 is KGHSY and CDR2 is FQNENV. With 6 bases removed from V and 7 bases from J, the gap between germline ends came to 18 bases. CDR3 in DNA: TGTGCCAGCAGACCCGGAAGGGCGGTAGGTGAAAAACTGTTTTTT. This translates into CASRPGRAVGEKLFF.

The V and J genes are TRBV9 and TRBJ2-1; D possibly corresponds to TRBD1 (6 bases). CDR3 length: 15 residues. The germline CDR1 and CDR2 sequences are SGDLS and YYNGEE. V was cut by 0 bases and J by 6 bases, with 13 bases left in between. CDR3: CASSVVGARGNEQFF. In DNA, the CDR3 is TGTGCCAGCAGCGTAGTGGGGGCGAGGGGCAATGAGCAGTTCTTC. The variable domain in full, with the rest retrieved from reference TRBV9 and TRBJ2-1, is DSGVTQTPKHLITATGQRVTLRCSPRSGDLSVYWYQQSLDQGLQFLIQYYNGEERAKGNILERFSAQQFPDLHSELNLSSLELGDSALYFCASSVVGARGNEQFFGPGTRLTVL.

The rearrangement links TRBV4-1 to TRBJ2-1; TRBD2 matches 8 bases. In germline, CDR1 is MGHRA, CDR2 YSYEKL. V was clipped by 0 bases and J by 4 bases; unmatched bases: 5. The CDR3 spans 16 residues. This CDR3 is CASSQDRGGTYNEQFF. The CDR3 nucleotides are TGCGCCAGCAGCCAAGACCGCGGGGGGACTTACAATGAGCAGTTCTTC.

This chain connects TRBV4-1 to TRBJ1-4; 9 bases line up with TRBD1. The CDR3 extends over 14 amino acids. V gave up 6 bases and J gave up 7 bases; unmatched junction bases: 6. The V gene's germline CDR1 is MGHRA and CDR2 YSYEKL. The CDR3 protein is CASRVGTGLEKLFF. The CDR3 DNA reads as TGCGCCAGCAGGGTGGGGACAGGGCTTGAAAAACTGTTTTTT.

The chain recombines TRBV7-9 with TRBJ2-2; the D is unclear. Trimming took 5 bases from V and 1 from J, leaving 5 bases between them. The CDR3 consists of 13 residues. Germline CDR1 reads SEHNR; CDR2 reads FQNEAQ (reference sequence). CDR3 protein: CASSPGNTGELFF. The DNA of the CDR3 is TGTGCCAGCAGCCCAGGGAACACCGGGGAGCTGTTTTTT.

The chain has TRBV5-1 and TRBJ2-6; a weak D match, TRBD1 (6 bases). CDR1 is SGHRS and CDR2 is YFSETQ in the germline V gene. The CDR3 has 17 residues. Trimming cost V 0 bases and J 1 base, with 11 bases left between them. CDR3 sequence: CASSLGNTGSGANVLTF. For the CDR3, the DNA is TGCGCCAGCAGCTTGGGGAACACAGGGTCTGGGGCCAACGTCCTGACTTTC. Full variable domain (remainder filled in from reference TRBV5-1 and TRBJ2-6): KAGVTQTPRYLIKTRGQQVTLSCSPISGHRSVSWYQQTPGQGLQFLFEYFSETQRNKGNFPGRFSGRQFSNSRSEMNVSTLELGDSALYLCASSLGNTGSGANVLTFGAGSRLTVL.

The chain links TRBV18 to TRBJ1-5, with 7 nucleotides matching TRBD1. CDR3 length: 15 amino acids. The germline gives CDR1 KGHSH, CDR2 LQKENI. V trimming: 1 base; J trimming: 3 bases; junction bases outside the gene matches: 3. CDR3 loop: CASSPRQGYNQPQHF. The CDR3 coding sequence is TGTGCCAGCTCACCACGACAGGGTTACAATCAGCCCCAGCATTTT.

J is TRBJ2-1 and V is TRBV18; perhaps TRBD1 as D (6 bases). V dropped 6 bases and J dropped 0 bases, with 18 bases sitting between them. This CDR3 has 17 residues. Looked up from germline, CDR1 is KGHSH and CDR2 is LQKENI. The CDR3: CASSPIRGSASYNEQFF. As DNA, the CDR3 is TGTGCCAGCTCGCCTATCAGGGGATCGGCCTCCTACAATGAGCAGTTCTTC. The full variable domain, with the rest looked up from reference TRBV18 and TRBJ2-1, is NAGVMQNPRHLVRRRGQEARLRCSPMKGHSHVYWYRQLPEEGLKFMVYLQKENIIDESGMPKERFSAEFPKEGPSILRIQQVVRGDSAAYFCASSPIRGSASYNEQFFGPGTRLTVL.

This sequence joins TRBV6-5 and TRBJ1-1, with D possibly being TRBD1 (6 bases). Germline assignment: CDR1 MNHEY and CDR2 SVGAGI. Trimming took 4 bases from V and 11 from J, leaving 17 bases between them. There are 13 residues in the CDR3. The CDR3 region has the DNA TGTGCCAGCAGTTCCAACCCCCCAGGGGACGCTTTCTTT. Residues: CASSSNPPGDAFF.

V is TRBV7-8 and J is TRBJ2-1; 12 bases match TRBD1. Germline values: CDR1 SGHVS, CDR2 FQNEAQ. The CDR3 length is 15 residues. V shed 2 bases, J shed 9 bases, and the junction held 5 bases outside the gene matches. CDR3 region: CASSLRDRGPGEQFF. The CDR3 coding sequence is TGTGCCAGCAGCTTAAGGGACAGGGGGCCGGGTGAGCAGTTCTTC.

This clone was counted a few times. This chain uses TRBV7-8 with TRBJ1-1, with a possible D match to TRBD1 (5 bases). In germline, CDR1 is SGHVS, CDR2 FQNEAQ. CDR3 length: 13 residues. Trimming took off 4 bases at V and 5 bases at J, with 11 bases between the two ends. The CDR3 region is CASSYGHPTEAFF. CDR3 sequence (DNA): TGTGCCAGCAGCTATGGACACCCGACTGAAGCTTTCTTT.

This clone was detected only a few times. V gene TRBV5-8 combines with J gene TRBJ1-6, with D unclear. Germline values: CDR1 SGHTS, CDR2 YDEGEE. Trimming shortened V by 7 bases and J by 1 base, and 12 bases separated the two germline ends. The CDR3 runs to 15 residues. CDR3 sequence (DNA): TGTGCCAGCCGGAGAGGTCGGTCCTATAATTCACCCCTCCACTTT. Encoded protein: CASRRGRSYNSPLHF.

This clone came up once. This chain connects TRBV7-8 to TRBJ2-7; 10 nucleotides agree with TRBD2. The CDR3 contains 15 residues. V was pared by 7 bases and J by 5 bases, with 11 bases of the junction left unmatched. Germline CDR1 is SGHVS and CDR2 is FQNEAQ. The CDR3 spells CASIANSGRSDEQYF. The CDR3 DNA reads TGTGCCAGCATCGCTAATAGCGGGAGGTCTGACGAGCAGTACTTC.

In DNA form, the CDR3 reads TGTGCCAGCAGCTTAAATAACTATGGCTACACCTTC. It encodes CASSLNNYGYTF. This chain uses TRBV5-6 with TRBJ1-2, with D uncertain. This CDR3 region has 12 residues. The V and J ends lost 2 bases and 1 base respectively, with 3 bases between them. Germline CDR1 reads SGHDT; CDR2 reads YYEEEE.

The chain links TRBV11-1 to TRBJ2-1, with TRBD1 as a possible D gene (5 bases). Trimming took off 11 bases at V and 4 bases at J, with 15 bases between the two ends. CDR1 SGHAT and CDR2 FQDESV come from the germline V gene (reference sequence). The CDR3 runs to 13 residues. CDR3 region: CAPRRTLYNEQFF. In nucleotides, the CDR3 is TGTGCCCCGCGGCGGACACTTTACAATGAGCAGTTCTTC.

This clone has only a few counts. J is TRBJ1-2 and V is TRBV14, with D hard to call. The CDR3 runs 13 residues. V lost 3 bases to trimming and J lost 8 bases, with 13 bases between them. Germline values: CDR1 SGHDN, CDR2 FVKESK. This chain's CDR3 is CASSHSRGKGYTF. The CDR3 region has the DNA TGTGCCAGCAGCCATAGCAGAGGGAAAGGCTACACCTTC.

The J gene is TRBJ1-2, the V gene TRBV9; the D gene is possibly TRBD1 (5 bases). Trimming shortened V by 4 bases and J by 4 bases, and 14 bases separated the two germline ends. Germline V CDR1 and CDR2: SGDLS, YYNGEE. CDR3 size: 14 residues. CDR3 protein: CASSLNSGTYGYTF. As DNA, the CDR3 is TGTGCCAGCAGCCTCAACTCAGGGACCTATGGCTACACCTTC. The complete variable domain, with remaining parts taken from reference TRBV9 and TRBJ1-2, reads DSGVTQTPKHLITATGQRVTLRCSPRSGDLSVYWYQQSLDQGLQFLIQYYNGEERAKGNILERFSAQQFPDLHSELNLSSLELGDSALYFCASSLNSGTYGYTFGSGTRLTVV.

The chain carries TRBV6-5 and TRBJ2-7, with 8 bases aligning to TRBD1. Germline CDR1 reads MNHEY; CDR2 reads SVGAGI. The V segment lost 5 bases and the J segment 2 bases; nucleotides outside the gene matches: 5. The CDR3 extends over 14 amino acids. In nucleotides, the CDR3 is TGTGCCAGCAGTATAGGACAGGGCCCCTACGAGCAGTACTTC. Protein sequence: CASSIGQGPYEQYF.

V usage is TRBV10-2 and J usage is TRBJ1-2, with a tentative D call TRBD1 (5 bases). This CDR3 contains 17 residues. Trimming stripped 2 bases from V and 4 bases from J, with 20 bases between. Looked up from germline, CDR1 is WSHSY and CDR2 is SAAADI. The CDR3 protein is CASSEGMGPRAGYGYTF. The CDR3 nucleotides read TGCGCCAGCAGTGAGGGGATGGGACCCCGGGCGGGCTATGGCTACACCTTC.

This clone occurred many times. Other DNA sequences of this sample code for an identical CDR3. The chain couples TRBV7-9 to TRBJ1-1; no definite D call. The CDR3 is 13 residues long. Per the germline V gene, CDR1 is SEHNR and CDR2 is FQNEAQ (reference sequence). V was shortened by 3 bases and J by 2 bases, with 7 bases between the two germline ends. CDR3 protein: CASSFRQNTEAFF. The CDR3, as DNA: TGTGCCAGCAGCTTCCGACAAAACACTGAAGCTTTCTTT.